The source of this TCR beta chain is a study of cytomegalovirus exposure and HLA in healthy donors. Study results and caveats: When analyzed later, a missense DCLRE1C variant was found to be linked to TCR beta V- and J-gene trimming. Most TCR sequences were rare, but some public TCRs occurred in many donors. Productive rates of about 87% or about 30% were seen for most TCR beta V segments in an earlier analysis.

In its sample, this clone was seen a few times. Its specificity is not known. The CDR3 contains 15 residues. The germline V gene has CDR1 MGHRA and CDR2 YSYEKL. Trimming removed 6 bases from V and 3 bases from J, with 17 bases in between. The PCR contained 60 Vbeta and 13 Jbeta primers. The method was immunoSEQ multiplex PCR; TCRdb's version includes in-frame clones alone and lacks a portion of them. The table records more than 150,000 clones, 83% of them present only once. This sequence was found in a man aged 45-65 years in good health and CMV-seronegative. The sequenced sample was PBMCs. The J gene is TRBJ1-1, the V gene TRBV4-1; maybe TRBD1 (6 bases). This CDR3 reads CASRRTGFEDTEAFF. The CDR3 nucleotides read TGCGCCAGCAGACGAACAGGGTTCGAGGACACTGAAGCTTTCTTT.